The rows below give T cell receptor beta chains drawn from one sample of a study of identifying expanded T cells in peripheral blood. The method was immunoSEQ multiplex PCR; TCRdb's version includes in-frame clones alone and lacks a portion of them. Altogether around 70,000 clones are present, roughly nine tenths being singletons, with the ten largest covering 3% to 3.5%. Specimen: blood. The receptors stem from a person between 18 and 69 years old in good health. CDR3s include the opening cysteine and the closing phenylalanine or tryptophan.

len: 17; v_gene: TRBV28; j_gene: TRBJ2-2; CDR3aa: CASIIPELWGGVGELFF
len: 13; v_gene: TRBV6-5; j_gene: TRBJ2-3; CDR3aa: CASSYSGLAAQYF
len: 14; v_gene: TRBV6-1; j_gene: TRBJ1-2; CDR3aa: CASSGGFDRDGYTF
len: 16; v_gene: TRBV19; j_gene: TRBJ2-7; CDR3aa: CATARQGGLTSGEQYF
len: 18; v_gene: TRBV7-9; j_gene: TRBJ2-5; CDR3aa: CASSSGTSGTSYQETQYF
len: 13; v_gene: TRBV10-3; j_gene: TRBJ2-1; CDR3aa: CAISDGGRDEQFF
len: 16; v_gene: TRBV28; j_gene: TRBJ2-5; CDR3aa: CASSLLQTGGGETQYF
len: 11; v_gene: TRBV15; j_gene: TRBJ1-1; CDR3aa: CATDVGAEAFF
len: 14; v_gene: TRBV18; j_gene: TRBJ2-3; CDR3aa: CASSRTGRADTQYF
len: 15; v_gene: TRBV19; j_gene: TRBJ1-4; CDR3aa: CASSIDLAGSEKLFF
len: 15; v_gene: TRBV6-4; j_gene: TRBJ2-2; CDR3aa: CASSEEASHTGELFF
len: 14; v_gene: TRBV18; j_gene: TRBJ1-6; CDR3aa: CASSPGQNNSPLHF
len: 15; v_gene: TRBV19; j_gene: TRBJ2-7; CDR3aa: CASSIGRGDLYEQYF
len: 13; v_gene: TRBV9; j_gene: TRBJ2-2; CDR3aa: CASSVSGIGELFF
len: 15; v_gene: TRBV5-8; j_gene: TRBJ1-2; CDR3aa: CASSLELWGVDGYTF
len: 16; v_gene: TRBV7-2; j_gene: TRBJ1-2; CDR3aa: CASSSPDPARGDGYTF
len: 15; v_gene: TRBV18; j_gene: TRBJ2-1; CDR3aa: CASSQQGGSNNEQFF
len: 16; v_gene: TRBV27; j_gene: TRBJ1-2; CDR3aa: CASSFGAGRANYGYTF
len: 13; v_gene: TRBV10-3; j_gene: TRBJ2-7; CDR3aa: CAISESMTGEQYF
len: 14; v_gene: TRBV5-1; j_gene: TRBJ2-7; CDR3aa: CASSLKSVSYEQYF
len: 20; v_gene: TRBV27; j_gene: TRBJ1-1; CDR3aa: CASSLSRPTIQTEGSTEAFF
len: 15; v_gene: TRBV29-1; j_gene: TRBJ2-7; CDR3aa: CSVVGARTFGDEQYF
len: 13; v_gene: TRBV5-6; j_gene: TRBJ2-1; CDR3aa: CASSLALNNEQFF
len: 13; v_gene: TRBV7-9; j_gene: TRBJ1-1; CDR3aa: CASSLGIGGEAFF
len: 11; v_gene: TRBV6-1; j_gene: TRBJ2-7; CDR3aa: CASGTKYEQYF
len: 13; v_gene: TRBV10-3; j_gene: TRBJ1-2; CDR3aa: CAISDIGGFGYTF
len: 13; v_gene: TRBV14; j_gene: TRBJ1-2; CDR3aa: CASSRGQGRGYTF
len: 15; v_gene: TRBV7-2; j_gene: TRBJ2-4; CDR3aa: CASSLGQASKNIQYF
len: 14; v_gene: TRBV28; j_gene: TRBJ2-3; CDR3aa: CASSFRQNTDTQYF
len: 13; v_gene: TRBV27; j_gene: TRBJ2-3; CDR3aa: CASSRGDVNTQYF
len: 12; v_gene: TRBV7-9; j_gene: TRBJ2-1; CDR3aa: CASSSLFNEQFF